The sequence of this TCR beta chain was determined in a study of shared clonotypes between healthy human individuals. Overall study findings and caveats: Specimens sampled were limited to blood, with tissue repertoires likely differing. Measured sharing among donors was expected to vary with sequencing depth.

The length of the CDR3 is 13 residues. Germline assignment: CDR1 SGHNT and CDR2 YENEEA. V shed 4 bases and J shed 11 bases, with 17 bases lying between them. As regards this clone: Its antigen is as yet unknown.

Assay: immunoSEQ multiplex PCR; the TCRdb copy retains only in-frame clones and omits some. Counted here are some 500,000 clones, approximately 79% occurring once; the ten biggest clones make up approximately 12%. The TCR sequence derives from a woman in her thirties or forties in good health. Some clones in this sample may be carry-over from other donors' samples. The V gene is TRBV11-3, the J gene TRBJ1-1; a possible D gene is TRBD1 (6 bases). The sample was PBMCs. CDR3 coding DNA: TGTGCCAGCAGCTCTACAGGGAGGGGGGATGCTTTCTTT. Its protein is CASSSTGRGDAFF. Variable domain in full (rest from reference TRBV11-3 and TRBJ1-1): EAGVVQSPRYKIIEKKQPVAFWCNPISGHNTLYWYLQNLGQGPELLIRYENEEAVDDSQLPKDRFSAERLKGVDSTLKIQPAELGDSAVYLCASSSTGRGDAFFGQGTRLTVV.